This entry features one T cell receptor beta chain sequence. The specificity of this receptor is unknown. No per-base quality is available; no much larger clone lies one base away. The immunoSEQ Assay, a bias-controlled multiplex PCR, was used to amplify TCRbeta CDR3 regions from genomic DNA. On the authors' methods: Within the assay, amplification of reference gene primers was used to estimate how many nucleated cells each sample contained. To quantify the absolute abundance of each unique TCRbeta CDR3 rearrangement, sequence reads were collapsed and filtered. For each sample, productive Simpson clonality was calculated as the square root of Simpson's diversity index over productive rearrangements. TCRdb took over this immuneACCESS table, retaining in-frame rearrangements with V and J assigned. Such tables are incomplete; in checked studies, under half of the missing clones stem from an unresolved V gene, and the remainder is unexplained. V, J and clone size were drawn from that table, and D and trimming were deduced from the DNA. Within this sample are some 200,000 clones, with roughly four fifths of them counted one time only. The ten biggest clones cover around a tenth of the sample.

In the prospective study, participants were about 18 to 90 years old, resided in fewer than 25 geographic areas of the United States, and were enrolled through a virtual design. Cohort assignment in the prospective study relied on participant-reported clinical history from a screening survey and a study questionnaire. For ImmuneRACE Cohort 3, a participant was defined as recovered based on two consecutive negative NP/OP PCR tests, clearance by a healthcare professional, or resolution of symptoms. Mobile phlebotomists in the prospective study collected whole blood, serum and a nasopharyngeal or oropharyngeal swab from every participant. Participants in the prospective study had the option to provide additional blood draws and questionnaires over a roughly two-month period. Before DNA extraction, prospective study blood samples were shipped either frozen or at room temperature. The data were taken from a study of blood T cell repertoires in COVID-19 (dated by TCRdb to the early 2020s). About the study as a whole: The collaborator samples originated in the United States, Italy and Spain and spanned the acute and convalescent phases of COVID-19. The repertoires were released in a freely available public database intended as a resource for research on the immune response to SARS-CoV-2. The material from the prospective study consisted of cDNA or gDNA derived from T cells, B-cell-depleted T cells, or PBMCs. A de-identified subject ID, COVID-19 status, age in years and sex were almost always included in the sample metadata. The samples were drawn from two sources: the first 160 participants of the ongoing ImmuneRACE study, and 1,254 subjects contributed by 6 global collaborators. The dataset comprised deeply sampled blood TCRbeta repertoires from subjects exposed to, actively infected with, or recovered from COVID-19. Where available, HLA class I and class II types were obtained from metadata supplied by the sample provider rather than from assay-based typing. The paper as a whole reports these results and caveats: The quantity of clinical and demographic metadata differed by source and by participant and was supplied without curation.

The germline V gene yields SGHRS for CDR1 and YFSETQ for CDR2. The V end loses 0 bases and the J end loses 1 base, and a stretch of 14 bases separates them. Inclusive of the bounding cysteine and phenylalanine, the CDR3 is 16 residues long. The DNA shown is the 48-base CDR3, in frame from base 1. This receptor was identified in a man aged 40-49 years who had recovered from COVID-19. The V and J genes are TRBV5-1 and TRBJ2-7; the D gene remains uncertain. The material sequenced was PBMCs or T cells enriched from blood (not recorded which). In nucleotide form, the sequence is TGCGCCAGCAGCTTGGGCCTATTCCTACCTTCCTACGAGCAGTACTTC. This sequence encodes CASSLGLFLPSYEQYF.